These 18 T cell receptor beta chains came from one sample sequenced in a study of cytomegalovirus exposure and HLA in healthy donors. The PCR used 60 Vbeta and 13 Jbeta primers. The data were produced by immunoSEQ multiplex PCR, yet TCRdb's version contains in-frame clones alone and is incomplete. Counted here are about 130,000 clones, about 80% occurring once; the ten biggest clones make up around 2.5%. The sequenced sample was PBMCs. The receptors stem from a boy younger than 10 in good health and CMV-seronegative.

As to this clone: The conserved closing phenylalanine or tryptophan is absent in this CDR3, likely reflecting a read error. The rearrangement links TRBV18 to TRBJ1-2, with 10 positions matching TRBD1. The CDR3 loop spans 16 amino acids. The trim removed 3 bases at V and 3 bases at J, leaving 7 bases unmatched. The germline V gene encodes CDR1 KGHSH and CDR2 LQKENI. The CDR3 DNA is TGTGCCAGCTCACCCGCGGACAGGGGGAACGACTATGGCTACACCCTC. Its translation: CASSPADRGNDYGYTL.

The rearrangement joins TRBV4-1 to TRBJ1-2, with no clear D. V was pared by 0 bases and J by 4 bases, with 9 bases between. The CDR3 is 14 amino acids. CDR1 is MGHRA and CDR2 is YSYEKL in the germline V gene. CDR3 bases: TGCGCCAGCAGCCAAGAAAGTGGAGTCTATGGCTACACCTTC. Amino acid sequence: CASSQESGVYGYTF.

The chain couples TRBV15 to TRBJ2-7; 9 nucleotides agree with TRBD1. The length of the CDR3 is 15 residues. The ends lost 0 bases at V and 3 bases at J; junction bases unmatched: 3. CDR1 is LNHNV, CDR2 YYDKDF, per germline (reference sequence). In DNA form, the CDR3 reads TGTGCCACCAGCAGAGAGCGGACAGGGGTCTACGAGCAGTACTTC. It specifies CATSRERTGVYEQYF.

The chain joins TRBV7-8 to TRBJ2-7, with D tentatively TRBD2 (6 bases). The CDR3 is made up of 17 amino acids. V lost 4 bases, J lost 4 bases, and 23 bases lay in between. Germline CDR1 SGHVS, CDR2 FQNEAQ. This CDR3 is CASSYPRSGLEGYEQYF. The CDR3 DNA reads TGTGCCAGCAGCTATCCCCGCAGTGGGTTGGAGGGGTACGAGCAGTACTTC.

The V and J genes are TRBV5-4 and TRBJ2-1; TRBD2 matches at 8 bases. From germline, CDR1 is SGHNT and CDR2 YYREEE (reference sequence). With V trimmed by 0 bases and J by 9 bases, 8 bases remained unmatched. The CDR3 runs to 15 residues. The CDR3 DNA follows: TGTGCCAGCAGCTTGGAGGGACTAGGGCTCGGTGAGCAGTTCTTC. Its protein is CASSLEGLGLGEQFF.

This clone was seen only once. CDR3 sequence: CASSIKDRGNQPQHF. The CDR3 nucleotides read TGTGCCAGTAGTATCAAGGACAGGGGGAATCAGCCCCAGCATTTT. This chain uses TRBV19 with TRBJ1-5; TRBD1 matches at 10 bases. The CDR3 sequence is 15 residues long. Germline V CDR1 and CDR2: LNHDA, SQIVND (reference sequence). V shed 3 bases and J 4 bases; nucleotides not matched to a gene: 3.

This chain connects TRBV15 to TRBJ2-4; 7 positions match TRBD2. Germline CDR1 and CDR2: LNHNV and YYDKDF (reference sequence). The V and J ends lost 1 base and 5 bases, in that order; junction bases with no gene match: 14. The CDR3 runs to 18 residues. As DNA, the CDR3 is TGTGCCACCAGCAGAGTAGCGCCCGGGGCGGGGGAACAAAACATTCAGTACTTC. Its protein is CATSRVAPGAGEQNIQYF.

This clone was seen just once. The chain couples TRBV2 to TRBJ2-7, with 7 nucleotides matching TRBD2. Germline CDR1 is SNHLY and CDR2 is FYNNEI. V shed 6 bases, J shed 6 bases, and the junction held 2 bases outside the gene matches. This CDR3 is built from 11 residues. CDR3 in amino acids: CASRGRGEQYF. CDR3 sequence (DNA): TGTGCCAGCAGAGGGAGGGGCGAGCAGTACTTC.

For this clone: Its ends do not fully match the called genes, so a read error is possible. V usage is TRBV28 and J usage is TRBJ2-7; 9 nucleotides match TRBD2. The germline gives CDR1 MDHEN, CDR2 SYDVKM. The CDR3 is 13 residues long. CDR3 region: CASSLPFSGGSFF. The CDR3 nucleotides are TGTGCCAGCAGTTTACCCTTTAGCGGGGGAAGTTTCTTC.

The chain couples TRBV2 to TRBJ2-7; 9 bases fit TRBD2. V dropped 7 bases and J dropped 4; count of bases not matched to a gene: 5. This CDR3 spans 13 amino acids. Per the germline V gene, CDR1 is SNHLY and CDR2 is FYNNEI. CDR3 nucleotides: TGTGCCAGCACAGGACTAGCGACTTACGAGCAGTACGTC. Its protein is CASTGLATYEQYV.

The rearrangement uses TRBV5-1 and TRBJ2-3, with D possibly matching TRBD1 (5 bases). This CDR3 is built from 15 residues. V lost 0 bases and J 2 bases, leaving 10 bases between the germline ends. Germline CDR1 is SGHRS and CDR2 is YFSETQ. The CDR3 nucleotides are TGCGCCAGCAGCTTGGACAGGCATCCCACAGATACGCAGTATTTT. This encodes CASSLDRHPTDTQYF.

CDR3 sequence: CASSQARSGANVLTF. DNA of the CDR3: TGCGCCAGCAGCCAAGCCCGCTCTGGGGCCAACGTCCTGACTTTC. The chain couples TRBV4-3 to TRBJ2-6; D is unresolved. Looked up from germline, CDR1 is LGHNA and CDR2 is YSLEER. V was pared by 1 base and J by 0 bases, with 4 bases between. This CDR3 comprises 15 residues.

This chain links TRBV11-2 with TRBJ2-2, with 7 bases identical to TRBD2. With 7 bases clipped from V and 4 bases from J, the junction kept 6 bases outside the gene matches. Germline loops: CDR1 SGHAT, CDR2 FQNNGV. There are 14 residues in the CDR3. DNA of the CDR3: TGTGCCAGCAAGTCGGGGGGAAGCACCGGGGAGCTGTTTTTT. Translating gives CASKSGGSTGELFF.

The sample holds a few counts of this clone. The CDR3 DNA follows: TGTGCCAGCAGCTGGGGGGGGACAGGGGGCTACGAGCAGTACGTC. Encoded protein: CASSWGGTGGYEQYV. The gene calls are TRBV11-2 and TRBJ2-7, with 11 bases matching TRBD1. Germline loops: CDR1 SGHAT, CDR2 FQNNGV. This CDR3 has 15 residues. The trim removed 4 bases at V and 3 bases at J, leaving 5 bases unmatched.

The V call is TRBV9, the J call TRBJ2-5, with 14 bases that match TRBD2. This CDR3 has 18 amino acids. Germline V lookup: CDR1 SGDLS, CDR2 YYNGEE. After removal of 4 bases from V and 4 bases from J, the junction contained 12 bases not matched to a gene. CDR3 region: CASSSGLAGATAGETQYF. CDR3 DNA: TGTGCCAGCAGCTCGGGACTAGCGGGGGCCACGGCGGGAGAGACCCAGTACTTC.

This clone was observed once. The gene calls are TRBV15 and TRBJ2-1, with 8 bases identical to TRBD1. Germline V lookup: CDR1 LNHNV, CDR2 YYDKDF (reference sequence). This CDR3 region has 15 residues. Trimming took 4 bases from V and 6 from J; bases not matched to a gene: 8. In DNA form, the CDR3 reads TGTGCCACCAGCAAAGAGGGGACAGGAGTCAATGAGCAGTTCTTC. This translates into CATSKEGTGVNEQFF. Combining the CDR3 with reference TRBV15 and TRBJ2-1 gives the whole variable domain DAMVIQNPRYQVTQFGKPVTLSCSQTLNHNVMYWYQQKSSQAPKLLFHYYDKDFNNEADTPDNFQSRRPNTSFCFLDIRSPGLGDTAMYLCATSKEGTGVNEQFFGPGTRLTVL.

The gene calls are TRBV29-1 and TRBJ1-2; D is uncertain. V was shortened by 1 base and J by 4 bases, with 10 bases between the two germline ends. This CDR3 has 13 amino acids. Germline lookup yields CDR1 SQVTM and CDR2 ANQGSEA. CDR3 sequence (DNA): TGCAGCGTTGAAGTGGAGCAGATCTATGGCTACACCTTC. Protein: CSVEVEQIYGYTF. The entire variable domain, with the rest obtained from reference TRBV29-1 and TRBJ1-2, is as follows: SAVISQKPSRDICQRGTSLTIQCQVDSQVTMMFWYRQQPGQSLTLIATANQGSEATYESGFVIDKFPISRPNLTFSTLTVSNMSPEDSSIYLCSVEVEQIYGYTFGSGTRLTVV.

This clone was seen a single time. The V and J genes are TRBV4-2 and TRBJ1-1; tentatively, D is TRBD1 (5 bases). Trimming shortened V by 3 bases and J by 5 bases, and 19 bases separated the two germline ends. This CDR3 has 16 residues. The germline CDR1 and CDR2 sequences are LGHNA and YNFKEQ. CDR3 loop: CASSHVQEGAETEAFF. The CDR3 DNA reads TGTGCCAGCAGCCACGTACAGGAGGGAGCGGAAACTGAAGCTTTCTTT.